A single sample is the source of the 16 T cell receptor beta chains below, sequenced in a study of T-cell reconstitution after alpha-beta-depleted transplantation in children. TCRbeta library construction was performed incorporating unique molecular identifiers. A single record per CDR3 protein comes from TCRdb applying MiXCR to the PCR reads. The profile shows 490,000 or so distinct CDR3 sequences, roughly a tenth of them singletons. The source material was PBMCs, sampled before TCRalphabeta/CD19-depleted stem cell transplant. The receptors come from a child aged 2-9 years with inherited bone marrow failure, due to receive a stem cell transplant.

At least ten counts were recorded for this clonotype. The V call is TRBV6-2 or TRBV6-3, the J call TRBJ2-3; D might be TRBD1 (6 bases). This CDR3 is built from 18 residues. Between the trimmed V and J ends, which lost 5 bases and 2 bases, there was a span of 23 bases. Germline-derived CDR1 and CDR2 are MNHEY and SVGEGT. This chain's CDR3 is CASSRRDTRPGTTDTQYF. Here the CDR3 DNA reads TGTGCCAGCAGTCGTCGGGACACGAGACCGGGTACCACAGATACGCAGTATTTT.

The table lists this clonotype with many counts. The chain couples TRBV20-1 to TRBJ1-1; D unresolved. Per the germline V gene, CDR1 is DFQATT and CDR2 is SNEGSKA (reference sequence). The germline V and J ends were trimmed by 4 bases and 5 bases, with 11 bases remaining between them. The CDR3 has 12 amino acids. The CDR3 DNA reads TGCAGTGCTATATCCAGTTGGACTGAAGCTTTCTTT. This gives the protein CSAISSWTEAFF.

This clonotype showed up many times. The V and J genes are TRBV12-3 or TRBV12-4 and TRBJ2-3; TRBD1 or TRBD2 may be the D gene (5 bases each). The V end was cut by 7 bases, the J end by 5 bases, with 22 bases between. The CDR3 length is 16 residues. The CDR3: CASTQGPGIVLDTQYF. The CDR3 bases are TGTGCCAGCACCCAGGGTCCCGGGATAGTTTTAGATACGCAGTATTTT.

On this clonotype itself: A read error is possible here, since a much larger clone lies one base away. The CDR3 sequence is CASSPELAGRGQYF. Here the CDR3 DNA reads TGTGCCAGCAGCCCGGAACTAGCGGGACGTGGGCAGTATTTT. The rearrangement links TRBV4-2 to TRBJ2-3; 10 nucleotides align to TRBD2. Germline CDR1 and CDR2: LGHNA and YNFKEQ. J lost 11 bases, V lost 4 bases, and 9 bases had no gene match. CDR3 size: 14 residues.

This clonotype turned up a few times. V is TRBV6-2 or TRBV6-3 and J is TRBJ2-1, with 10 bases that match TRBD2. From germline, CDR1 is MNHEY and CDR2 SVGEGT. The CDR3 length is 15 residues. V gave up 6 bases and J gave up 9 bases; unmatched junction bases: 11. In DNA form, the CDR3 reads TGTGCCAGCAGAAAGCAAGCGGGAGGGCCCAGTGAGCAGTTCTTC. Protein product: CASRKQAGGPSEQFF.

This clonotype turned up a few times. The chain recombines TRBV20-1 with TRBJ2-1, with 9 bases lining up with TRBD2. Germline V gene data show CDR1 as DFQATT and CDR2 as SNEGSKA (reference sequence). The CDR3 totals 15 residues. The V segment lost 2 bases and the J segment 1 base; nucleotides outside the gene matches: 3. The CDR3 loop is CSARRRGGSYNEQFF. The DNA of the CDR3 is TGCAGTGCTAGAAGGCGGGGGGGTTCCTACAATGAGCAGTTCTTC.

At least ten counts were recorded for this clonotype. The J gene is TRBJ2-2, the V gene TRBV30; D tentatively fits TRBD1 or TRBD2 (5 bases each). Germline V gene data show CDR1 as GTSNPN and CDR2 as SVGIG (reference sequence). CDR3 length: 15 amino acids. V shed 2 bases and J shed 3 bases, with 13 bases lying between them. The CDR3 here is CAWSNGQGDTGELFF. The CDR3 region has the DNA TGTGCCTGGAGTAATGGGCAGGGAGACACCGGGGAGCTGTTTTTT. Variable domain in full (rest from reference TRBV30 and TRBJ2-2): SQTIHQWPATLVQPVGSPLSLECTVEGTSNPNLYWYRQAAGRGLQLLFYSVGIGQISSEVPQNLSASRPQDRQFILSSKKLLLSDSGFYLCAWSNGQGDTGELFFGEGSRLTVL.

This clonotype occurred a few times. The chain uses TRBV3-1 and TRBJ2-2; 7 bases line up with TRBD2. The germline V gene encodes CDR1 LGHDT and CDR2 YNNKEL (reference sequence). Losses at the gene ends were 6 bases for V and 0 bases for J; bases not matched to a gene: 7. The CDR3 runs to 16 residues. CDR3 region: CASRYGTNANTGELFF. Written as DNA, the CDR3 is TGTGCCAGCAGGTACGGGACTAACGCGAACACCGGGGAGCTGTTTTTT.

This clonotype was counted at least ten times. V and J are TRBV19 and TRBJ2-1; D unclear. The CDR3 spans 15 residues. The V gene lost 3 bases and the J gene lost 4 bases, with 13 bases spanning the gap. Germline CDR1 reads LNHDA; CDR2 reads SQIVND (reference sequence). The CDR3 is CASSIAVLSYNEQFF. As DNA, the CDR3 is TGTGCCAGTAGTATCGCGGTCCTATCTTACAATGAGCAGTTCTTC.

This chain connects TRBV14 to TRBJ2-1; 13 positions agree with TRBD2. Trimming removed 0 bases from V and 8 bases from J; junction bases left unmatched: 7. The CDR3 loop spans 17 amino acids. Germline V gene data show CDR1 as SGHDN and CDR2 as FVKESK. The CDR3 nucleotides read TGTGCCAGCAGCCAAGATCGATGGGGACTAGCGGGACATGAGCAGTTCTTC. Protein product: CASSQDRWGLAGHEQFF.

The chain is built from TRBV4-2 and TRBJ2-6, with D possibly being TRBD1 or TRBD2 (5 bases each). V dropped 4 bases and J dropped 0 bases, with 16 bases sitting between them. Looked up from germline, CDR1 is LGHNA and CDR2 is YNFKEQ. There are 18 residues in the CDR3. The CDR3 region is CASSPRGDSHSGANVLTF. The CDR3 nucleotides read TGTGCCAGCAGCCCCCGGGGCGACAGCCACTCTGGGGCCAACGTCCTGACTTTC.

This clonotype was detected many times. The chain couples TRBV9 to TRBJ2-3; 13 bases match TRBD2. V was clipped by 3 bases and J by 2 bases; unmatched bases: 3. The germline gives CDR1 SGDLS, CDR2 YYNGEE. This CDR3 spans 16 amino acids. The CDR3 DNA reads as TGTGCCAGCAGCGCGGGACTAGCGGGAACCACAGATACGCAGTATTTT. This sequence encodes CASSAGLAGTTDTQYF.

This clonotype showed up just a few times. The chain joins TRBV19 to TRBJ1-5; D gene ambiguous. Per the germline V gene, CDR1 is LNHDA and CDR2 is SQIVND (reference sequence). This CDR3 is 12 amino acids long. Trimming stripped 3 bases from V and 7 bases from J, with 7 bases between. The CDR3 sequence is CASSMPGQPQHF. The DNA of the CDR3 is TGTGCCAGTAGTATGCCCGGACAGCCCCAGCATTTT.

In the case of this clonotype: Given the absence of the conserved phenylalanine or tryptophan at the CDR3 end, a read error is likely. The gene calls are TRBV7-9 and TRBJ2-1; 12 nucleotides line up with TRBD2. V lost 2 bases and J lost 7; bases outside the gene matches: 6. CDR1 is SEHNR and CDR2 is FQNEAQ in the germline V gene (reference sequence). The CDR3 length is 16 residues. The CDR3 region has the DNA TGTGCCAGCAGCTTATCCGGACTAGCGGGATGGAATGAGCAGTTCCTC. Translating gives CASSLSGLAGWNEQFL.

This clonotype occurred a few times. The chain couples TRBV4-3 to TRBJ2-1; D not resolved. Germline V gives CDR1 LGHNA, CDR2 YSLEER. The CDR3 contains 13 residues. The V gene lost 0 bases and the J gene lost 9 bases, with 9 bases spanning the gap. The CDR3 sequence: CASSQDSFGEQFF. DNA for the CDR3: TGCGCCAGCAGCCAAGATTCGTTCGGTGAGCAGTTCTTC.

This clonotype showed up many times. CDR3 sequence: CATSGLAGSYEQYF. In DNA, the CDR3 is TGTGCCACCAGTGGGCTAGCGGGCTCCTACGAGCAGTACTTC. The J gene is TRBJ2-7, the V gene TRBV15, with 8 bases identical to TRBD2. V was pared by 6 bases and J by 0 bases, with 4 bases of the junction left unmatched. Germline V gene sequence: CDR1 LNHNV, CDR2 YYDKDF (reference sequence). The CDR3 has 14 amino acids.